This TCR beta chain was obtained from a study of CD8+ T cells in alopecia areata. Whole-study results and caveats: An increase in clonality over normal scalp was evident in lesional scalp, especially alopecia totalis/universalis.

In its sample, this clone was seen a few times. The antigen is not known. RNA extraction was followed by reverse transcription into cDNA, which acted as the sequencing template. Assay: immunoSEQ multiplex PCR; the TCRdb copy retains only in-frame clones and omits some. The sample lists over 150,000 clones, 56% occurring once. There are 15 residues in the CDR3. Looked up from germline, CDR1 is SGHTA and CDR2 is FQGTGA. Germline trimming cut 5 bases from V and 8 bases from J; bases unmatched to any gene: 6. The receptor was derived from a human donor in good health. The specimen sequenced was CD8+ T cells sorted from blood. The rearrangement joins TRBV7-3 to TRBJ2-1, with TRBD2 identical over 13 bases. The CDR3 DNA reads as TGTGCCAGCAGCCTGGGACTAGCGGGGCGGGATGAGCAGTTCTTC. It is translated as CASSLGLAGRDEQFF.